Given below is one T cell receptor (beta chain) in context. Its recognized antigen is unknown. No clone much larger than this one lies a single base away; base qualities are absent. The CDR3 runs 15 residues from the cysteine to the phenylalanine. Only the CDR3 region is kept as DNA, spanning 45 bases read in frame from base 1. Unmatched junction bases come to 12, with V trimmed by 11 bases and J by 3 bases. The germline V gene encodes CDR1 MNHEY and CDR2 SVGAGI. The data derive from a study of T cell changes during pregnancy in multiple sclerosis (dated by TCRdb to about 2019). For context, the study as a whole: The study looked at changes in the T cell repertoire across pregnancy in women with multiple sclerosis.

The method behind the library was the immunoSEQ multiplex PCR assay. Not all clones reach the TCRdb copy of this immuneACCESS table, which keeps in-frame sequences only. Checked studies attribute under half of the gap to unresolved V genes and leave the rest unexplained. This sample gives around 66,000 clones in total; 91% of them show up just once. The top ten clones comprise under 2.5% of the sample. Sequenced here: peripheral blood, sampled in the third trimester of pregnancy. This receptor was identified in a female donor in good health, enrolled as a control in a pregnancy study. In this chain, TRBV6-5 is recombined with TRBJ2-1; 8 bases in the junction line up with TRBD2. The DNA sequence is given as TGTGCCTCCGGCGCGGGGGGCCCAAACTACAATGAGCAGTTCTTC. It encodes CASGAGGPNYNEQFF.